These 6 T cell receptor beta chains were all obtained from the same sample, sequenced in a study of shared clonotypes between healthy human individuals. TCRdb's copy holds only in-frame clones and misses some; the assay was immunoSEQ multiplex PCR. The sample comprises 190,000 or so clones, about 66% of which are singletons, and about 10% rests with the top ten. The sequencing input was memory CD4+ T cells sorted from blood. Sample subset: CD45RA-negative fraction. The receptors originated from a young man in good health.

V gene TRBV6-6 combines with J gene TRBJ1-5; 8 bases agree with TRBD1. V was pared by 2 bases and J by 2 bases, with 2 bases of the junction left unmatched. This CDR3 has 15 residues. Per germline, CDR1 MNHNY and CDR2 SVGAGI (reference sequence). The DNA of the CDR3 is TGTGCCAGCAGTTACGCAGGGGGCGGCAATCAGCCCCAGCATTTT. Amino acids: CASSYAGGGNQPQHF.

This clone was seen only a few times. A single base separates this from a much larger clone, so it may be a read error. The chain uses TRBV11-3 and TRBJ1-1; D is unresolved. The CDR3 is 13 amino acids. The V and J ends lost 1 base and 0 bases respectively, with 3 bases between them. Germline V gene sequence: CDR1 SGHNT, CDR2 YENEEA. CDR3 DNA: TGTGCCAGCAGCTTAGGACTGAACACTGAAGCTTTCTTT. The encoded protein is CASSLGLNTEAFF. Variable domain in full (rest from reference TRBV11-3 and TRBJ1-1): EAGVVQSPRYKIIEKKQPVAFWCNPISGHNTLYWYLQNLGQGPELLIRYENEEAVDDSQLPKDRFSAERLKGVDSTLKIQPAELGDSAVYLCASSLGLNTEAFFGQGTRLTVV.

This clone appeared a few times. The chain links TRBV19 to TRBJ2-2; D assignment may be TRBD1 or TRBD2 (6 bases each). Germline CDR1 and CDR2: LNHDA and SQIVND (reference sequence). Trimming removed 6 bases at V and 7 bases at J, with 18 bases between. The CDR3 is 15 residues long. This chain's CDR3 is CASSGRQRGVGELFF. The CDR3, as DNA: TGTGCCAGTAGCGGTCGGCAAAGGGGGGTCGGGGAGCTGTTTTTT.

The V gene is TRBV28, the J gene TRBJ2-1; D is unresolved. V dropped 2 bases and J dropped 7 bases, with 3 bases sitting between them. The CDR3 runs 11 residues. Germline CDR1 and CDR2: MDHEN and SYDVKM. CDR3 sequence reads: CASSLRNEQFF. As DNA, the CDR3 is TGTGCCAGCAGTTTACGGAATGAGCAGTTCTTC.

The chain links TRBV19 to TRBJ2-2; D remains ambiguous. The V and J ends lost 0 bases and 9 bases respectively, with 8 bases between them. The germline CDR1 and CDR2 sequences are LNHDA and SQIVND (reference sequence). CDR3 length: 13 amino acids. CDR3 nucleotides: TGTGCCAGTAGTATAGATCAGTGGCGGGAGCTGTTTTTT. Its protein is CASSIDQWRELFF.

This chain connects TRBV5-1 to TRBJ2-1; 15 nucleotides line up with TRBD2. The germline V gene has CDR1 SGHRS and CDR2 YFSETQ. The V segment lost 7 bases and the J segment 12 bases; nucleotides outside the gene matches: 5. The CDR3 has 13 amino acids. CDR3 coding DNA: TGCGCCAGCGGGACTAGCGGGAGGTCTGGGCAGTTCTTC. This translates into CASGTSGRSGQFF.